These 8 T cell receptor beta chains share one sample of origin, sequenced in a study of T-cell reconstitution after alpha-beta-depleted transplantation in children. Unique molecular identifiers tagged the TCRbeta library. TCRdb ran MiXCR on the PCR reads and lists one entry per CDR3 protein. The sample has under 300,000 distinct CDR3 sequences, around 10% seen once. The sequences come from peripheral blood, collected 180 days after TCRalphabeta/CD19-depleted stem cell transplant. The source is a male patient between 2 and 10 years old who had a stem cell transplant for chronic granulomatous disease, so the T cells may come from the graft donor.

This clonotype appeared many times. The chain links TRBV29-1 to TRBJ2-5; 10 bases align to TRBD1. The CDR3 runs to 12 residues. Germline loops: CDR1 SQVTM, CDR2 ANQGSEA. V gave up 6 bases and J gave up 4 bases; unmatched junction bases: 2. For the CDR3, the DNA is TGCAGCGTGGACAGGGGGGCAGAGACCCAGTACTTC. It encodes CSVDRGAETQYF.

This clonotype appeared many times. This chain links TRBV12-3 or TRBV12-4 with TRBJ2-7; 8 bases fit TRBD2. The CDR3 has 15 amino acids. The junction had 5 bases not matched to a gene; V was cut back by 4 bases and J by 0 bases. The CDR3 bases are TGTGCCAGCAGTTCGAGTACTAGCGGCTCCTACGAGCAGTACTTC. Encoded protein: CASSSSTSGSYEQYF.

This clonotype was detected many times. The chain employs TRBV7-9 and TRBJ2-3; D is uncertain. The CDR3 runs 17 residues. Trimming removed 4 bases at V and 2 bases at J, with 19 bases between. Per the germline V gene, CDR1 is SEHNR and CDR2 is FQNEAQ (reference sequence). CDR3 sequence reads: CASSYLSHSLNTDTQYF. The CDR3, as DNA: TGTGCCAGCAGCTACCTCTCACACTCCCTAAACACAGATACGCAGTATTTT.

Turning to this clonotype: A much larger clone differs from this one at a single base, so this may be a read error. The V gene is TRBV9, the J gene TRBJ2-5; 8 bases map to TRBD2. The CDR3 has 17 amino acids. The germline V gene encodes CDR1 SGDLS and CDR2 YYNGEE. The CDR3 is CARSPLMGAGGQETQYF. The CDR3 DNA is TGTGCCCGCAGCCCTTTAATGGGGGCGGGAGGACAAGAGACCCAGTACTTC.

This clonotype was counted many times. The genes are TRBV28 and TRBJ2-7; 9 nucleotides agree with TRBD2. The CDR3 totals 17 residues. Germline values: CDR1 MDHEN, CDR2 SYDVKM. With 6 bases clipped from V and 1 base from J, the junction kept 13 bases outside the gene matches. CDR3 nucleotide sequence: TGTGCCAGCAGAGGGTTCGGCGGGAGGGCCTTATCCTACGAGCAGTACTTC. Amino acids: CASRGFGGRALSYEQYF.

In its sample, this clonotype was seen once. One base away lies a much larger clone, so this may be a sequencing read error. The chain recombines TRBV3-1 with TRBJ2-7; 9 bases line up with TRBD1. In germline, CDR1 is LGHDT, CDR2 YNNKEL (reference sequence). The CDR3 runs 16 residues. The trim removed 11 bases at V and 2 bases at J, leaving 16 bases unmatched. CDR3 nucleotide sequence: TGTGCCGGGGGTGGGACAGGGCACTCCTCGACCTACGAGCAGTACTTC. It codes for CAGGGTGHSSTYEQYF.

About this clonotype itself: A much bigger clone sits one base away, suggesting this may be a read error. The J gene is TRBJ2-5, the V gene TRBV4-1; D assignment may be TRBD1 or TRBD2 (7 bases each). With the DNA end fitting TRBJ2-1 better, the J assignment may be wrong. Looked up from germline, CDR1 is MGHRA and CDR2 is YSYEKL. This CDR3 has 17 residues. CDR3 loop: CASSHVGRGQLQETQFF. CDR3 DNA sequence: TGCGCCAGCAGCCACGTGGGGAGGGGACAGCTCCAAGAGACCCAGTTCTTC.

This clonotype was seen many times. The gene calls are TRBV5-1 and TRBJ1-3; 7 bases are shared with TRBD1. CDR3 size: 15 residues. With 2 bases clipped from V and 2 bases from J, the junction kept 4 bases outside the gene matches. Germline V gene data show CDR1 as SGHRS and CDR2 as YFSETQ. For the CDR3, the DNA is TGCGCCAGCAGCTTCGACGGGACAGCTGGAAACACCATATATTTT. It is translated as CASSFDGTAGNTIYF.